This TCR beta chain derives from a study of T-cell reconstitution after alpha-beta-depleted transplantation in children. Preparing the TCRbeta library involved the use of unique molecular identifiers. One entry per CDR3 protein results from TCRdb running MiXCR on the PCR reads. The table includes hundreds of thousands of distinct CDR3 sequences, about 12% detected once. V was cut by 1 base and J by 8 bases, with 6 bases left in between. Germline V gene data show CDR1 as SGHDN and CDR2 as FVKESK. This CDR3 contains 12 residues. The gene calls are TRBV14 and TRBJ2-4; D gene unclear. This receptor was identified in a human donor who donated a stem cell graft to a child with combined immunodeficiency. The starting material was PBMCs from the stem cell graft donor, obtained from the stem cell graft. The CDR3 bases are TGTGCCAGCAGCCAAGTGGGCCACATTCAGTACTTC. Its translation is CASSQVGHIQYF. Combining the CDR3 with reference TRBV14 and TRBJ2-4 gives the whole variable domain EAGVTQFPSHSVIEKGQTVTLRCDPISGHDNLYWYRRVMGKEIKFLLHFVKESKQDESGMPNNRFLAERTGGTYSTLKVQPAELEDSGVYFCASSQVGHIQYFGAGTRLSVL.